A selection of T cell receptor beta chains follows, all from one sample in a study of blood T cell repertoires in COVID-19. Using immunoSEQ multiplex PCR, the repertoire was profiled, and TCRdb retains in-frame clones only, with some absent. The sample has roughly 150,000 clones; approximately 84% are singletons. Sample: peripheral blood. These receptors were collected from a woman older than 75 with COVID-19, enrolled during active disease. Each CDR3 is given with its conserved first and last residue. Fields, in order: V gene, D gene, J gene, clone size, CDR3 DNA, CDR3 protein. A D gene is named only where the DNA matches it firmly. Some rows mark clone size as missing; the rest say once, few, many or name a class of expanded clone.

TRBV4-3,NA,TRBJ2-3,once,TGCGCCAGCAGCCAAGGTCGTATCCCTAGCACAGATACGCAGTATTTT,CASSQGRIPSTDTQYF
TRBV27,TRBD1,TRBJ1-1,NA,TGTGCCAGCAGTGTACAGGGGGCTTACACTGAAGCTTTCTTT,CASSVQGAYTEAFF
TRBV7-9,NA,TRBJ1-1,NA,TGTGCCAGCAGCCAAGATGAAAGGGGTGTCAGTACTGAAGCTTTCTTT,CASSQDERGVSTEAFF
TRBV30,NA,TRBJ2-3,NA,TGTGCCTGGAGTTCGGGGGAATCAGATACGCAGTATTTT,CAWSSGESDTQYF
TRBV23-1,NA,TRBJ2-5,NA,TGCGCCAGCAGTCAATCAGTGACAGAAGAGACCCAGTACTTC,CASSQSVTEETQYF
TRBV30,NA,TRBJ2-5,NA,TGTGCCTGGAGTGTAGGAGGAGGGACGGAGACCCAGTACTTC,CAWSVGGGTETQYF
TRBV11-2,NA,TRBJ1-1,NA,TGTGCCAGCAGCTTAGATGGCAGGGTGAACACTGAAGCTTTCTTT,CASSLDGRVNTEAFF
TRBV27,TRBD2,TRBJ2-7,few,TGTGCCAGCAGTCCGATACTAGCGGGAGGGCCTAACGAGCAGTACTTC,CASSPILAGGPNEQYF
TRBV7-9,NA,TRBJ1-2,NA,TGTGCCAGCAGCTTATCACAGAAGACACATGGCTACACCTTC,CASSLSQKTHGYTF
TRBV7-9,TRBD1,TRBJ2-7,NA,TGTGCCAGCAGCTTACAGGGGGACACACGTGGCGAGCAGTACTTC,CASSLQGDTRGEQYF
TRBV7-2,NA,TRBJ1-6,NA,TGTGCCAGCAGCTTAGTTTGGGGAGGGGATTCACCCCTCCACTTT,CASSLVWGGDSPLHF
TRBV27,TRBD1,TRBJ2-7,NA,TGTGCCAGCAGCCAAGAGACAGGGGTCGAGCAGTACTTC,CASSQETGVEQYF
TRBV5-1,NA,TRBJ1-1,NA,TGCGCCAGCAGCTTTAGCACCGATAGGGCTTTCTTT,CASSFSTDRAFF
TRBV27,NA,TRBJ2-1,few,TGTGCCAGCGGACTACGGAGATCCTACAATGAGCAGTTCTTC,CASGLRRSYNEQFF
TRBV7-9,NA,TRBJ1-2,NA,TGTGCCACCCGGCCGACAGAAAACTATGGCTACACCTTC,CATRPTENYGYTF
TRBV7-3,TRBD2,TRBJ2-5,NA,TGTGCCAGCAACCAGCGGGGGGGCTTGGAGACCCAGTACTTC,CASNQRGGLETQYF
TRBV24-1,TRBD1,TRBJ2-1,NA,TGTGCCACCAGTGATGGGGACAGCTACAATGAGCAGTTCTTC,CATSDGDSYNEQFF
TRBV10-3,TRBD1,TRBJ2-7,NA,TGTGCCATCAGCACTGGACAGGGGACCTACGAGCAGTACTTC,CAISTGQGTYEQYF
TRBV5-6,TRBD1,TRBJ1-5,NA,TGTGCCAGCAGCTTGCTTATTTCGGGACAGGTCGATCAGCCCCAGCATTTT,CASSLLISGQVDQPQHF
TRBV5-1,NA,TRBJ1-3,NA,TGCGCCAGCAGCTTGGTCCCGGTCTTCTCTGGAAACACCATATATTTT,CASSLVPVFSGNTIYF
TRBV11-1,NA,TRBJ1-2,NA,TGTGCCAGCAGCCTCGACAGAAACTATGGCTACACCTTC,CASSLDRNYGYTF
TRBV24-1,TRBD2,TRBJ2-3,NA,TGTGCCACCAGTGAAATAGCGGGAGCGGGAGATACGCAGTATTTT,CATSEIAGAGDTQYF
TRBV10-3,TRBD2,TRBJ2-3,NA,TGTGCCATCAGTTTTGATAGCGGGAGTACAGATACGCAGTATTTT,CAISFDSGSTDTQYF
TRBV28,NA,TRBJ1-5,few,TGTGCCAGCAGTTTATATCGGGGTAGTCATAGCAATCAGCCCCAGCATTTT,CASSLYRGSHSNQPQHF